These 15 T cell receptor beta chains came from one sample sequenced in a study of beta chain features in type 1 diabetes. What these receptors recognize is not known. Study conclusions and caveats: Researchers report that Type 1 diabetes patients had moderately but significantly shorter TCRB CDR3s across all four CD4+ subsets.

As every portion of the isolated RNA was reverse transcribed, the sequencing read expressed TCRB transcripts. Libraries were prepared by immunoSEQ multiplex PCR; TCRdb keeps only in-frame clonotypes and omits some of them. Here the sample spans roughly 340,000 clones, 10% to 15% being singletons. The sample was naive CD4+ T cells from blood. Source of these receptors: a woman aged 18-29 years with type 1 diabetes.

The chain couples TRBV29-1 to TRBJ2-7; 10 bases fit TRBD1. The CDR3 extends over 15 amino acids. Germline lookup yields CDR1 SQVTM and CDR2 ANQGSEA. V dropped 7 bases and J dropped 5; count of bases not matched to a gene: 14. The DNA for the CDR3 is TGCAGCGCTCGCGGATGGGACAGGGGCGCCCACGAGCAGTACTTC. Protein sequence: CSARGWDRGAHEQYF.

CDR3: CSVPQGEGYTF. The CDR3 DNA reads TGCAGCGTTCCCCAGGGTGAGGGCTACACCTTC. J is TRBJ1-2 and V is TRBV29-1, with a weak D call TRBD1 (5 bases). This CDR3 region has 11 residues. V lost 5 bases and J 8 bases, leaving 12 bases between the germline ends. Germline loops: CDR1 SQVTM, CDR2 ANQGSEA.

The sample holds a few counts of this clone. This chain uses TRBV5-1 with TRBJ2-3; TRBD2 matches at 8 bases. The CDR3 loop spans 14 amino acids. Looked up from germline, CDR1 is SGHRS and CDR2 is YFSETQ. Trimming removed 4 bases from V and 3 bases from J; junction bases left unmatched: 4. This CDR3 is CASSPRGGTDTQYF. For the CDR3, the DNA is TGCGCCAGCAGCCCCCGCGGGGGGACAGATACGCAGTATTTT.

Only a few counts were recorded for this clone. The V gene is TRBV29-1, the J gene TRBJ1-2, with TRBD1 identical over 8 bases. The length of the CDR3 is 16 residues. V trimming: 3 bases; J trimming: 4 bases; junction bases outside the gene matches: 13. The germline CDR1 and CDR2 sequences are SQVTM and ANQGSEA. This chain's CDR3 is CSVDNRDRPPIYGYTF. CDR3 nucleotides: TGCAGCGTTGATAACCGGGACAGGCCCCCGATCTATGGCTACACCTTC.

The V call is TRBV7-2, the J call TRBJ1-6, with unresolved D. The CDR3 covers 13 residues. V gave up 5 bases and J gave up 9 bases, with 11 bases separating them. From germline, CDR1 is SGHTA and CDR2 FQGNSA. CDR3 DNA sequence: TGTGCCAGCAGCCCCTCGAGGGCTTCACCCCTCCACTTT. This sequence encodes CASSPSRASPLHF.

This clone came up once. V gene TRBV7-2 combines with J gene TRBJ2-2, with TRBD1 as a possible D gene (5 bases). The ends were cut back, 5 bases at V and 3 bases at J, with 10 bases in the middle. The CDR3 runs to 14 residues. The germline V gene has CDR1 SGHTA and CDR2 FQGNSA. In DNA form, the CDR3 reads TGTGCCAGCAGCGTTACCAGGGACACCGGGGAGCTGTTTTTT. Its protein product is CASSVTRDTGELFF.

The table lists this clone with a few counts. The chain has TRBV5-5 and TRBJ2-3, with D unclear. The CDR3 has 16 amino acids. Germline V gene lookup returns CDR1 SGHKS and CDR2 YYEKEE (reference sequence). The V gene lost 3 bases and the J gene lost 2 bases, with 16 bases spanning the gap. The CDR3 DNA is TGTGCCAGCAGCTACGCTGGCAGGCCAAACACAGATACGCAGTATTTT. Translation gives CASSYAGRPNTDTQYF.

The table lists this clone with a few counts. Distinct nucleotide sequences in the sample also encode this CDR3. The V and J genes are TRBV5-1 and TRBJ2-1, with 10 positions matching TRBD2. The junction had 2 bases not matched to a gene; V was cut back by 5 bases and J by 0 bases. Germline lookup yields CDR1 SGHRS and CDR2 YFSETQ. This CDR3 has 15 amino acids. DNA for the CDR3: TGCGCCAGCAGGCTAGCGGGAGTCTCCTACAATGAGCAGTTCTTC. It yields the protein CASRLAGVSYNEQFF.

V and J are TRBV30 and TRBJ2-4; tentative D call: TRBD2 (5 bases). Germline-derived CDR1 and CDR2 are GTSNPN and SVGIG (reference sequence). V lost 1 base and J 9 bases, leaving 10 bases between the germline ends. The CDR3 spans 12 residues. The CDR3 bases are TGTGCCTGGAGTGCAAGCGGTGGCATTCAGTACTTC. It translates to CAWSASGGIQYF.

This clone was observed a few times. The J gene is TRBJ1-5, the V gene TRBV6-5, with unresolved D. CDR3 size: 14 residues. V was shortened by 2 bases and J by 1 base, with 6 bases between the two germline ends. CDR1 is MNHEY, CDR2 SVGAGI, per germline. Here the CDR3 DNA reads TGTGCCAGCAGTTACGGAGGGAGCAATCAGCCCCAGCATTTT. Translating it yields CASSYGGSNQPQHF.

This clone was picked up a small number of times. The chain is built from TRBV30 and TRBJ1-2; 7 bases agree with TRBD1. CDR3 size: 14 residues. The V gene's germline CDR1 is GTSNPN and CDR2 SVGIG (reference sequence). V shed 8 bases and J 4 bases; nucleotides not matched to a gene: 13. This CDR3 reads CASTGTDSFYGYTF. CDR3 coding DNA: TGTGCCAGCACCGGGACAGACTCCTTCTATGGCTACACCTTC.

This chain links TRBV29-1 with TRBJ2-5; D might be TRBD2 (6 bases). Germline CDR1 SQVTM, CDR2 ANQGSEA. This CDR3 comprises 13 residues. V lost 7 bases and J 3 bases, leaving 15 bases between the germline ends. CDR3 DNA: TGCAGCGCCCGGCGCGGGAAGAAAGAGACCCAGTACTTC. Translated: CSARRGKKETQYF.

V gene TRBV19 combines with J gene TRBJ2-1, with 12 positions matching TRBD2. The V gene's germline CDR1 is LNHDA and CDR2 SQIVND (reference sequence). The CDR3 covers 15 residues. The V and J ends lost 5 bases and 6 bases, in that order; junction bases with no gene match: 5. The CDR3 region has the DNA TGTGCCAGTAGTCGACTAGCGGGGGACCTCAATGAGCAGTTCTTC. This codes for CASSRLAGDLNEQFF.

This clone was detected a few times. This sequence joins TRBV18 and TRBJ2-1; 10 bases agree with TRBD2. From germline, CDR1 is KGHSH and CDR2 LQKENI. V lost 2 bases, J lost 2 bases, and 3 bases stayed unmatched. The CDR3 extends over 16 amino acids. The CDR3 loop is CASSPASGGAYNEQFF. CDR3 DNA: TGTGCCAGCTCACCAGCAAGCGGGGGGGCCTACAATGAGCAGTTCTTC.

This clone has just a few counts. The genes are TRBV6-4 and TRBJ2-1, with D hard to call. This CDR3 comprises 13 residues. Trimming shortened V by 2 bases and J by 4 bases, and 6 bases separated the two germline ends. Germline loops: CDR1 MRHNA, CDR2 SNTAGT. CDR3 in DNA: TGTGCCAGCAGTGACCCCGGGTACAATGAGCAGTTCTTC. Translating it yields CASSDPGYNEQFF.